This TCR beta chain stems from a study of radiotherapy plus CTLA-4 blockade in lung cancer. Study-wide background: Disease control reached roughly 33%, with objective responses in roughly 19%.

Overall study results and limits: TCR clones of tumor origin grew in blood after radiotherapy plus ipilimumab.

Measured with immunoSEQ multiplex PCR; TCRdb has only the in-frame clones, and not every one. The sample has around 110,000 clones; over 80% are singletons. For this clone: Its antigen is as yet unknown.

V was cut by 6 bases and J by 3 bases, with 12 bases left in between. The germline CDR1 and CDR2 sequences are MNHNS and SASEGT. This CDR3 has 13 amino acids. This specimen consisted of peripheral blood, obtained from a patient treated with radiotherapy plus ipilimumab. The origin of this receptor is a human donor with non-small cell lung cancer that progressed on radiotherapy plus ipilimumab. V and J are TRBV6-1 and TRBJ2-7; D is perhaps TRBD2 (6 bases). The CDR3 nucleotides are TGTGCCAGCAGACATTCCGGGAGCTACGAGCAGTACTTC. Translated: CASRHSGSYEQYF.